This is a list of T cell receptor beta chains from one sample in a study of CD8 T cells in ankylosing spondylitis. TCRdb passed the 5' RACE reads through MiXCR, listing each CDR3 protein once. The data contain 500,000 or so distinct CDR3 sequences, roughly 5% of them seen just once; the ten biggest clones take up approximately 3.5%. The sequenced sample consisted of blood, either unsorted or a sorted T cell fraction (not recorded which). These receptors were taken from a male donor with ankylosing spondylitis. Both conserved end residues are part of each CDR3. The D gene is left open where the match is weak. The size entry is marked missing in some rows and otherwise reads once, few, many or a size class.

TRBV27	NA	many	TRBJ1-1	TGTGCCAGCAGTACCCGGGCCGGTTTGGGGGGCACTGAAGCTTTCTTT	CASSTRAGLGGTEAFF
TRBV3-1	TRBD2	many	TRBJ2-7	TGTGCCAGCAGCCAGCAAGCGGGGGCGCTACCCTACGAGCAGTACTTC	CASSQQAGALPYEQYF
TRBV11-1	TRBD1	NA	TRBJ2-5	TGTGCCAGCAGCTCGTGGACAGGGGACACGTACCAAGAGACCCAGTACTTC	CASSSWTGDTYQETQYF
TRBV4-3	TRBD1	many	TRBJ1-1	TGCGCCAGCAGCCAATTCAGACAGGGTGAAGCTTTCTTT	CASSQFRQGEAFF
TRBV10-2	TRBD1	many	TRBJ2-1	TGCGCCAGCAGTGAGGGGACAGGGTCCTACAATGAGCAGTTCTTC	CASSEGTGSYNEQFF
TRBV28	TRBD2	many	TRBJ2-7	TGTGCCAGCAGTTTTCGTCTAGCGGGAGGGAGCTCCTACGAGCAGTACTTC	CASSFRLAGGSSYEQYF
TRBV6-2/TRBV6-3	NA	few	TRBJ2-1	TGTGCCAGCACCCACCCCACTTTTACCGATCACAATGAGCAGTTCTTC	CASTHPTFTDHNEQFF
TRBV29-1	NA	many	TRBJ2-7	TGCAGCGTTGGGGTCTCCTACGAGCAGTACTTC	CSVGVSYEQYF
TRBV5-1	NA	few	TRBJ1-4	TGCGCCAGCAGCCGGGGTTCAGGTGAAAATGAAAAACTGTTTTTT	CASSRGSGENEKLFF
TRBV9	TRBD1	many	TRBJ1-5	TGTGCCAGCAGCGCGACAGGGTCGGGCCAGCCCCAGCATTTT	CASSATGSGQPQHF
TRBV5-1	NA	many	TRBJ1-1	TGCGCCAGCAGCGTATTCGACTCCAAGAACACTGAAGCTTTCTTT	CASSVFDSKNTEAFF
TRBV29-1	TRBD1	NA	TRBJ1-2	TGCAGCGTTGGACAGGGCCGAGGCTACACCTTC	CSVGQGRGYTF
TRBV5-4	NA	many	TRBJ2-2	TGTGCCAGCAGCTCGGGCGCGCAAGGGGAGCTGTTTTTT	CASSSGAQGELFF
TRBV5-1	NA	few	TRBJ2-7	TGCGCCAGCAGCCCGGAGGGCAGGCCTCCTCCCTACGAGCAGTACTTC	CASSPEGRPPPYEQYF